This TCR beta chain was retrieved from a study of control samples from healthy donors and cancer patients (dated by TCRdb to about 2020). V ends up 1 base short and J 1 base short, with an unmatched junction base count of 3. CDR1 and CDR2 are read off the germline V gene as SGHTS and YDEGEE. Including cysteine and phenylalanine, the CDR3 has 16 amino acids. Only the CDR3 region is kept as DNA, spanning 48 bases read in frame from base 1. On this clone itself: Its recognized antigen is unknown. No much larger clonotype is one base removed from it; base qualities were not supplied.

The receptor library was made with the immunoSEQ multiplex PCR assay. TCRdb mirrors the immuneACCESS table, restricted to in-frame sequences. Some clones are absent from its copies; in checked studies, under half trace to an unresolved V gene, and the reason for the others is unknown. The sample table holds roughly 140,000 clones, of which about 93% were seen once. Clones ranked in the top ten supply over 2% of the sample. This TCR came from a man in his fifties or sixties in good health. The rearrangement joined TRBV5-8 to TRBJ2-5; 11 bases in between match TRBD1. The sequencing input was blood. The DNA is TGTGCCAGCAGCTTGTACGGGACAGGGGGCCAAGAGACCCAGTACTTC. This encodes CASSLYGTGGQETQYF.